This T cell receptor (beta chain) appears in the sequencing data of a study of OX40 agonist ivuxolimab in advanced cancers. For the study in its entirety: Ivuxolimab, which targeted the costimulatory receptor OX40 (CD134), was an agonistic, fully human IgG2 monoclonal antibody. Partial responses occurred in three dose-escalation patients: two with cutaneous melanoma and one with hepatocellular carcinoma. Peripheral TCRbeta sequencing aimed to test whether ivuxolimab altered TCR sequence diversity and caused clonal T-cell expansion. Intravenous ivuxolimab was administered to patients every 2 weeks at six dose levels: 0.01, 0.1, 0.3, 1.5, 3 and 10 mg/kg. Among the roughly 50 dose-escalation patients, around 20 had hepatocellular carcinoma, 15 melanoma, 9 renal cell carcinoma and 9 head and neck cancer. In the dose-escalation cohort, 65% to 85% of patients were male, and the mean age was 60 years with a range of roughly 20 to 85. Prior anti-PD-1, anti-PD-L1 or anti-CTLA-4 therapy was permitted, and checkpoint inhibitors had been received by about 36% of dose-escalation patients. The paper describes the monotherapy dose-escalation part (N of about 57 patients) of the phase I trial of ivuxolimab. General findings and caveats noted by the study authors: The antigen specificity of the clonally expanded peripheral T cells was not determined. Low levels of normalized T-cell clonal expansion were also seen in some patients who did not respond. After ivuxolimab, CD8+ T cells had more expanded clones than CD4+ T cells on average. At doses of 0.1 to 3.0 mg/kg, clonal expansion of both CD4+ and CD8+ T cells in blood was seen between baseline and week 6. In partial responders in the 0.1-3.0 mg/kg groups, normalized peripheral clonal expansion was found to be among the lowest, especially among CD8+ T cells.

Relative to germline, V is missing 4 bases and J is missing 2 bases, with 24 bases of the junction outside any gene match. Spanning cysteine to phenylalanine, the CDR3 consists of 22 amino acids. The DNA shown is the 66-base CDR3, in frame from base 1. In the germline V gene, CDR1 corresponds to SNHLY and CDR2 to FYNNEI. Genomic DNA was extracted from sorted cells for sequencing of the TCRbeta CDR3 region. TCRbeta CDR3 regions were sequenced using the immunoSEQ Assay. Sourced from immuneACCESS, this table was stored by TCRdb with only in-frame sequences that have V and J called. A share of the clones is absent; for the studies checked, an unresolved V gene accounts for under half, and the remainder has no known explanation. This sample comprises about 40,000 clones, around 84% of them detected only once. Clones ranked in the top ten supply roughly a sixth of the sample. The trial excluded patients who had a history of autoimmune disease or who were on systemic immunosuppression. In every dose cohort, peripheral blood was drawn for TCR sequencing at baseline, cycle 4 day 1, and cycle 7 day 1. Samples came from an open-label, multicenter, first-in-human phase I dose-escalation trial of ivuxolimab. The trial enrolled adults with locally advanced or metastatic head and neck squamous cell, hepatocellular, melanoma or renal cell carcinoma. CD4+ and CD8+ T cells were sorted separately from peripheral blood before TCR sequencing.

Concerning this clone itself: This clone's antigen is unknown. Per-nucleotide qualities are absent, and no much larger clonotype sits a single base away.

The sequenced sample was CD4+ or CD8+ T cells sorted from blood, obtained in a trial of the OX40 agonist ivuxolimab. Recombination linked TRBV2 to TRBJ1-5; TRBD1 agrees with 9 junctional bases. The sequence was obtained from an adult with an advanced solid tumor such as melanoma, head and neck, liver or kidney cancer. In nucleotide form, the sequence is TGTGCCAGCAGTGTTTCTAATGAGGGTTCGGGACAGGGAACCGGGGGCAATCAGCCCCAGCATTTT. It specifies CASSVSNEGSGQGTGGNQPQHF.